Presented here are 27 T cell receptor beta chains from one specimen sequenced in a study of memory CD8 T cells in hepatitis C reinfection (dated by TCRdb to 2016 to 2017). Taken with the paper, the label for time point translates to: late/post reinfection, 12 to 24 weeks after detection. TCR sequencing was performed on the sorted cells directly ex vivo, without any in vitro expansion beforehand. Libraries were made using the immunoSEQ multiplex PCR assay. Sourced from immuneACCESS, this table was stored by TCRdb with only in-frame sequences that have V and J called. A share of the clones is absent; for the studies checked, an unresolved V gene accounts for under half, and the remainder has no known explanation. For this sample the table gives some 46,000 clones, of which roughly 89% were detected only once. 0.6% to 0.9% of the sample comes from the top ten. Sequencing was performed on naive CD8+ T cells sorted from blood. Reading the label with the study, this specimen's cell subset or site is: total naive CD8+CD45RO- T cells. The source of these receptors is a man between 18 and 35 years old with hepatitis C virus infection.

The chain carries TRBV29-1 and TRBJ1-3; possible D gene TRBD1, 5 bases. The CDR3 runs to 13 residues. V was trimmed by 3 bases and J by 1 base, leaving 7 bases between them. Germline V gene sequence: CDR1 SQVTM, CDR2 ANQGSEA. CDR3 region: CSVEAGSGNTIYF. The CDR3, as DNA: TGCAGCGTTGAGGCAGGGTCTGGAAACACCATATATTTT.

This chain connects TRBV5-4 to TRBJ2-7, with a possible D match to TRBD2 (5 bases). V lost 1 base and J lost 2, with 10 bases in between. Germline V gene lookup returns CDR1 SGHNT and CDR2 YYREEE (reference sequence). The CDR3 is 14 residues long. CDR3 residues: CASSLSGGPYEQYF. The CDR3, as DNA: TGTGCCAGCAGCTTGAGCGGCGGGCCCTACGAGCAGTACTTC.

The gene calls are TRBV6-1 and TRBJ2-1, with TRBD2 as a possible D gene (6 bases). Trimming shortened V by 3 bases and J by 5 bases, and 11 bases separated the two germline ends. The CDR3 has 14 residues. Per germline, CDR1 MNHNS and CDR2 SASEGT. This CDR3 is CASSEDYGNNEQFF. The CDR3 DNA reads as TGTGCCAGCAGTGAGGACTACGGAAACAATGAGCAGTTCTTC.

The chain carries TRBV6-6 and TRBJ2-3; 7 positions agree with TRBD1. The CDR3 sequence is 16 residues long. Germline lookup yields CDR1 MNHNY and CDR2 SVGAGI (reference sequence). Unmatched junction bases numbered 6, after V lost 1 base and J lost 2 bases. The DNA for the CDR3 is TGTGCCAGCAGTTACTTGGGACAGACTTACACAGATACGCAGTATTTT. Translating gives CASSYLGQTYTDTQYF.

V gene TRBV5-5 combines with J gene TRBJ2-5; the D gene is possibly TRBD1 (5 bases). V gave up 4 bases and J gave up 14 bases, with 27 bases separating them. The germline V gene encodes CDR1 SGHKS and CDR2 YYEKEE (reference sequence). CDR3 length: 15 amino acids. CDR3 in amino acids: CASSHVPGQGQVYYF. The CDR3 DNA follows: TGTGCCAGCAGCCACGTGCCGGGTCAGGGCCAGGTCTACTACTTC.

V and J are TRBV10-3 and TRBJ2-5, with a weak D call TRBD1 (6 bases). The end of the DNA fits TRBJ2-7 better, so the J call may be wrong. This CDR3 has 15 amino acids. Per germline, CDR1 ENHRY and CDR2 SYGVKD. CDR3 DNA sequence: TGTGCCATCAGTGACCCGACAGGTACATCCTACGAGCAGTACTTC. Protein sequence: CAISDPTGTSYEQYF.

The genes are TRBV5-6 and TRBJ1-5; TRBD1 aligns across 7 bases. The CDR3 is made up of 14 amino acids. Germline V gene sequence: CDR1 SGHDT, CDR2 YYEEEE. Trimming cost V 4 bases and J 6 bases; bases outside gene matches: 7. The CDR3: CASSLGTAGQPQHF. CDR3 coding DNA: TGTGCCAGCAGCCTCGGGACAGCGGGTCAGCCCCAGCATTTT. Filled out from reference TRBV5-6 and TRBJ1-5, the complete variable domain reads DAGVTQSPTHLIKTRGQQVTLRCSPKSGHDTVSWYQQALGQGPQFIFQYYEEEERQRGNFPDRFSGHQFPNYSSELNVNALLLGDSALYLCASSLGTAGQPQHFGDGTRLSIL.

V usage is TRBV5-4 and J usage is TRBJ2-3; the D gene is possibly TRBD2 (6 bases). The CDR3 contains 14 residues. Germline values: CDR1 SGHNT, CDR2 YYREEE (reference sequence). V lost 2 bases and J lost 2, with 9 bases in between. Written as DNA, the CDR3 is TGTGCCAGCAGCTTCGCGGGGCCCACAGATACGCAGTATTTT. Translation: CASSFAGPTDTQYF.

The rearrangement uses TRBV6-1 and TRBJ2-7; TRBD2 aligns across 7 bases. Germline V CDR1 and CDR2: MNHNS, SASEGT. CDR3 length: 15 residues. Trimming took 4 bases from V and 6 from J; bases not matched to a gene: 12. The CDR3 DNA follows: TGTGCCAGCAGTGGGGAGGGGCTCAATCCCCTCGAGCAGTACGTC. As protein: CASSGEGLNPLEQYV.

This clone has just one count. The gene calls are TRBV2 and TRBJ1-2; D is perhaps TRBD1 (6 bases). Trimming cost V 6 bases and J 4 bases, with 18 bases left between them. Looked up from germline, CDR1 is SNHLY and CDR2 is FYNNEI. The CDR3 loop spans 15 amino acids. As DNA, the CDR3 is TGTGCCAGCAGGGGGGAGGGGGGTTTGGCCTATGGCTACACCTTC. Protein product: CASRGEGGLAYGYTF.

The chain carries TRBV18 and TRBJ2-7; D ambiguous. This CDR3 region has 14 residues. Germline CDR1 is KGHSH and CDR2 is LQKENI. Trimming shortened V by 0 bases and J by 4 bases, and 10 bases separated the two germline ends. This chain's CDR3 is CASSPPTRAYEQYF. The CDR3, as DNA: TGTGCCAGCTCACCACCGACAAGAGCATACGAGCAGTACTTC.

The chain links TRBV7-3 to TRBJ2-3; TRBD2 aligns across 13 bases. V lost 5 bases and J lost 4; bases outside the gene matches: 3. Germline V CDR1 and CDR2: SGHTA, FQGTGA. The CDR3 sequence is 15 residues long. CDR3 amino acids: CASSAGLAGADTQYF. CDR3 bases: TGTGCCAGCAGCGCCGGACTAGCGGGAGCAGATACGCAGTATTTT.

The chain is built from TRBV28 and TRBJ2-1; D is perhaps TRBD2 (6 bases). V was shortened by 2 bases and J by 5 bases, with 13 bases between the two germline ends. Germline lookup yields CDR1 MDHEN and CDR2 SYDVKM. The CDR3 is 15 residues long. The CDR3: CASSLGAGSHNEQFF. DNA of the CDR3: TGTGCCAGCAGTTTAGGGGCGGGATCCCACAATGAGCAGTTCTTC.

The rearrangement links TRBV5-1 to TRBJ2-2; D ambiguous. The germline V gene encodes CDR1 SGHRS and CDR2 YFSETQ. Trimming pared 5 bases from V and 1 base from J, leaving 9 bases between. The CDR3 covers 14 residues. The CDR3 reads CASSVHENTGELFF. CDR3 DNA: TGCGCCAGCAGTGTACACGAGAACACCGGGGAGCTGTTTTTT.

The J gene is TRBJ1-2, the V gene TRBV5-4; D is ambiguous. Germline loops: CDR1 SGHNT, CDR2 YYREEE (reference sequence). This CDR3 region has 12 residues. V gave up 2 bases and J gave up 8 bases, with 10 bases separating them. CDR3 in amino acids: CASSFGGQGYTF. The CDR3 DNA reads as TGTGCCAGCAGCTTCGGAGGGCAAGGCTACACCTTC.

This clone showed up just once. The chain uses TRBV30 and TRBJ1-2, with no clear D. Germline loops: CDR1 GTSNPN, CDR2 SVGIG (reference sequence). Trimming took 3 bases from V and 8 from J, leaving 19 bases between them. The CDR3 length is 14 residues. The CDR3 protein is CAWSHGSSEEGYTF. The DNA of the CDR3 is TGTGCCTGGAGCCACGGGTCCTCCGAGGAAGGCTACACCTTC.

V is TRBV7-6 and J is TRBJ1-4; D unclear. Per the germline V gene, CDR1 is SGHVS and CDR2 is FNYEAQ. This CDR3 has 14 amino acids. Trimming pared 3 bases from V and 4 bases from J, leaving 9 bases between. For the CDR3, the DNA is TGTGCCAGCAGCTTTGGCCCTTTTAATGAAAAACTGTTTTTT. Encoded protein: CASSFGPFNEKLFF.

This chain joins TRBV6-6 and TRBJ1-1, with no clear D. This CDR3 region has 13 residues. The germline V gene encodes CDR1 MNHNY and CDR2 SVGAGI (reference sequence). V gave up 5 bases and J gave up 1 base, with 8 bases separating them. Here the CDR3 reads CASSLNKNTEAFF. For the CDR3, the DNA is TGTGCCAGCAGTCTTAATAAGAACACTGAAGCTTTCTTT.

The chain joins TRBV27 to TRBJ2-7, with TRBD1 as a possible D gene (5 bases). From germline, CDR1 is MNHEY and CDR2 SMNVEV (reference sequence). V lost 3 bases, J lost 7 bases, and 13 bases lay in between. This CDR3 is built from 13 residues. CDR3 protein: CASSFSPSGEQYF. Here the CDR3 DNA reads TGTGCCAGCAGTTTCTCGCCATCAGGGGAGCAGTACTTC.

The V gene is TRBV4-3, the J gene TRBJ2-2; perhaps TRBD2 as D (6 bases). V was cut by 1 base and J by 6 bases, with 15 bases left in between. The germline CDR1 and CDR2 sequences are LGHNA and YSLEER. The CDR3 has 16 amino acids. The CDR3 DNA is TGCGCCAGCAGCCAAGTCTATGGGGGGATCGCCGGGGAGCTGTTTTTT. Translation: CASSQVYGGIAGELFF.

This chain connects TRBV13 to TRBJ2-2, with TRBD2 matching over 9 bases. The CDR3 contains 17 residues. The V gene end was trimmed by 5 bases and the J gene end by 7 bases; junction bases not matched to a gene: 14. CDR1 and CDR2 (germline): PRHDT, FYEKMQ (reference sequence). The CDR3 loop is CASSPPLAGGLHGELFF. DNA of the CDR3: TGTGCCAGCAGCCCCCCATTGGCGGGAGGGCTCCACGGGGAGCTGTTTTTT. Looking up the rest from reference TRBV13 and TRBJ2-2 gives the full variable domain: AAGVIQSPRHLIKEKRETATLKCYPIPRHDTVYWYQQGPGQDPQFLISFYEKMQSDKGSIPDRFSAQQFSDYHSELNMSSLELGDSALYFCASSPPLAGGLHGELFFGEGSRLTVL.

This clone was recorded once. The chain couples TRBV19 to TRBJ2-1, with 8 nucleotides matching TRBD1. Germline V gives CDR1 LNHDA, CDR2 SQIVND (reference sequence). Unmatched junction bases numbered 9, after V lost 7 bases and J lost 7 bases. The CDR3 covers 14 residues. The CDR3, as DNA: TGTGCCAGTACCCCGGGGACAGGTTGGAATGAGCAGTTCTTC. Translating gives CASTPGTGWNEQFF.

Only a few counts were recorded for this clone. The chain links TRBV19 to TRBJ2-1; TRBD2 matches at 12 bases. V lost 5 bases and J lost 7; bases outside the gene matches: 9. CDR3 length equals 16 residues. CDR1 LNHDA and CDR2 SQIVND come from the germline V gene (reference sequence). In DNA, the CDR3 is TGTGCCAGTAGTCTTGCTCCTAGCGGGGGGGAAAATGAGCAGTTCTTC. Encoded protein: CASSLAPSGGENEQFF.

The chain uses TRBV6-1 and TRBJ1-1, with 11 bases matching TRBD1. Germline V CDR1 and CDR2: MNHNS, SASEGT. There are 14 residues in the CDR3. Trimming at V came to 5 bases and at J to 8 bases, leaving 7 bases not matched to a gene. DNA of the CDR3: TGTGCCAGCAGTCCGCGGACAGGGGGCCTGGAAGCTTTCTTT. Translated: CASSPRTGGLEAFF.

The V and J genes are TRBV6-5 and TRBJ2-7; 8 bases are a match to TRBD2. Germline values: CDR1 MNHEY, CDR2 SVGAGI. V was clipped by 6 bases and J by 7 bases; unmatched bases: 14. The CDR3 extends over 15 amino acids. The CDR3 DNA follows: TGTGCCAGCAGCCCTGGGACTAGATCACTACGAGAGCAGTACTTC. It is translated as CASSPGTRSLREQYF.

This chain links TRBV4-2 with TRBJ2-1; 7 bases are shared with TRBD2. The CDR3 covers 15 residues. Losses at the gene ends were 4 bases for V and 3 bases for J; bases not matched to a gene: 6. From germline, CDR1 is LGHNA and CDR2 YNFKEQ. CDR3 nucleotide sequence: TGTGCCAGCAGCCCCATCAGCGGGGACTACAATGAGCAGTTCTTC. This codes for CASSPISGDYNEQFF.

The chain has TRBV29-1 and TRBJ1-1; D call uncertain. CDR1 is SQVTM, CDR2 ANQGSEA, per germline. This CDR3 has 15 amino acids. V was trimmed by 3 bases and J by 3 bases, leaving 17 bases between them. CDR3: CSVEGPGNGDTEAFF. DNA of the CDR3: TGCAGCGTTGAGGGCCCGGGGAATGGAGACACTGAAGCTTTCTTT. Drawing the rest from reference TRBV29-1 and TRBJ1-1, the complete variable domain is SAVISQKPSRDICQRGTSLTIQCQVDSQVTMMFWYRQQPGQSLTLIATANQGSEATYESGFVIDKFPISRPNLTFSTLTVSNMSPEDSSIYLCSVEGPGNGDTEAFFGQGTRLTVV.